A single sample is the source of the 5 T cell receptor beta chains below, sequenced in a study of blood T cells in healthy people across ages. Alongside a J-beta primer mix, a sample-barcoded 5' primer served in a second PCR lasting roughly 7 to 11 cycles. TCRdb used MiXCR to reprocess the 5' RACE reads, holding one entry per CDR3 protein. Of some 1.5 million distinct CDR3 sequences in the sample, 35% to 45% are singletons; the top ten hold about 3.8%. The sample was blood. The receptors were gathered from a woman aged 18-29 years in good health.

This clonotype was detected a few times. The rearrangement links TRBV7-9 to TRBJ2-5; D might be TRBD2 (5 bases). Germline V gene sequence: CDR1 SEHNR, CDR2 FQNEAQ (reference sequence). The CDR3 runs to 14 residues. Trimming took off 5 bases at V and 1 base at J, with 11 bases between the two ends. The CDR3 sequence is CASSTWGVQETQYF. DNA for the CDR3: TGTGCCAGCAGCACCTGGGGAGTCCAAGAGACCCAGTACTTC. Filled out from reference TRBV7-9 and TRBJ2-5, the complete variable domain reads DTGVSQNPRHKITKRGQNVTFRCDPISEHNRLYWYRQTLGQGPEFLTYFQNEAQLEKSRLLSDRFSAERPKGSFSTLEIQRTEQGDSAMYLCASSTWGVQETQYFGPGTRLLVL.

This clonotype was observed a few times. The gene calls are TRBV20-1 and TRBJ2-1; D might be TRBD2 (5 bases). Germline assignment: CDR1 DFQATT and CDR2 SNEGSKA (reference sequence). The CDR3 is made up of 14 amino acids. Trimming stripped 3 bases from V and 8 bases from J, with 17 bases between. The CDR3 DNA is TGCAGTGCTAGGGGATCGACTACGGGTGATGAGCAGTTCTTC. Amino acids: CSARGSTTGDEQFF.

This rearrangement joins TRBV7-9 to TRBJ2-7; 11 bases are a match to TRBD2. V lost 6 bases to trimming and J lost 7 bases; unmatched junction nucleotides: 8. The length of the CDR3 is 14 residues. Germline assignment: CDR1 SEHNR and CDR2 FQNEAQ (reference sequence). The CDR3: CASSFQTSGNEQYF. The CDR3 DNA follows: TGTGCCAGCAGTTTCCAGACTAGCGGGAATGAGCAGTACTTC.

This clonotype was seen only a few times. This CDR3 reads CAWSLGREQYF. For the CDR3, the DNA is TGTGCCTGGAGTCTTGGGCGCGAGCAGTACTTC. The chain carries TRBV30 and TRBJ2-7; D remains ambiguous. This CDR3 spans 11 amino acids. Per the germline V gene, CDR1 is GTSNPN and CDR2 is SVGIG (reference sequence). Trimming cost V 2 bases and J 6 bases, with 8 bases left between them.

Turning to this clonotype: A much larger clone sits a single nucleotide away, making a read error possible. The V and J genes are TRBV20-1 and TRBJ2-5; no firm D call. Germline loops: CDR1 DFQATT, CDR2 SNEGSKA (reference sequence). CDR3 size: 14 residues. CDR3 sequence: CSGWVASSYNEQYF. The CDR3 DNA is TGCAGCGGGTGGGTAGCAAGCTCCTACAATGAGCAGTACTTC.